These 8 T cell receptor beta chains were sequenced from one sample in a study of control samples from healthy donors and cancer patients. The assay was immunoSEQ multiplex PCR, and TCRdb's table has in-frame clones only and misses some. The data contain about 160,000 clones, 96% of them singletons. The source material was blood. These receptors all come from a young woman in good health.

The rearrangement uses TRBV27 and TRBJ1-1; 7 nucleotides align to TRBD1. CDR1 and CDR2 from the germline V gene are MNHEY and SMNVEV (reference sequence). The CDR3 runs 13 residues. V dropped 6 bases and J dropped 1; count of bases not matched to a gene: 2. The CDR3 region is CASRDRSNTEAFF. The CDR3 DNA reads TGTGCCAGCAGGGACAGGTCGAACACTGAAGCTTTCTTT.

CDR3 amino acids: CAISAFPGEKGAFYNSPLHF. Written as DNA, the CDR3 is TGTGCCATCAGTGCCTTCCCGGGGGAGAAGGGGGCCTTTTATAATTCACCCCTCCACTTT. V usage is TRBV10-3 and J usage is TRBJ1-6, with 7 bases lining up with TRBD1. Germline trimming cut 4 bases from V and 4 bases from J; bases unmatched to any gene: 19. The CDR3 consists of 20 residues. Per germline, CDR1 ENHRY and CDR2 SYGVKD.

The chain couples TRBV5-6 to TRBJ1-1; TRBD1 might be the D (5 bases). This CDR3 region has 14 residues. V lost 1 base and J lost 5, with 12 bases in between. Germline V gene sequence: CDR1 SGHDT, CDR2 YYEEEE. CDR3 protein: CASSLPGARTEAFF. For the CDR3, the DNA is TGTGCCAGCAGCTTGCCCGGGGCGCGAACTGAAGCTTTCTTT. Based on the CDR3 plus reference TRBV5-6 and TRBJ1-1, the full variable domain is DAGVTQSPTHLIKTRGQQVTLRCSPKSGHDTVSWYQQALGQGPQFIFQYYEEEERQRGNFPDRFSGHQFPNYSSELNVNALLLGDSALYLCASSLPGARTEAFFGQGTRLTVV.

The chain employs TRBV6-4 and TRBJ2-3; D is unclear. Germline values: CDR1 MRHNA, CDR2 SNTAGT. The CDR3 extends over 16 amino acids. V shed 0 bases and J shed 0 bases, with 10 bases lying between them. CDR3: CASSDSGTSSTDTQYF. CDR3 sequence (DNA): TGTGCCAGCAGTGACTCGGGCACTTCTAGCACAGATACGCAGTATTTT.

J is TRBJ1-1 and V is TRBV6-5; D perhaps matches TRBD1 (5 bases). The CDR3 has 12 residues. Germline V gives CDR1 MNHEY, CDR2 SVGAGI. V shed 0 bases and J shed 8 bases, with 7 bases lying between them. As DNA, the CDR3 is TGTGCCAGCAGTTACTCGAGGGGAGAAGCTTTCTTT. Translated, it gives CASSYSRGEAFF.

This sequence joins TRBV5-1 and TRBJ2-5; 8 bases fit TRBD1. Germline-derived CDR1 and CDR2 are SGHRS and YFSETQ. This CDR3 is 15 amino acids long. The trim removed 2 bases at V and 5 bases at J, leaving 8 bases unmatched. The CDR3 nucleotides are TGCGCCAGCAGCTTCAGCAGGGGGCTGGGTGAGACCCAGTACTTC. This translates into CASSFSRGLGETQYF.

The J gene is TRBJ2-5, the V gene TRBV7-8; perhaps TRBD2 as D (6 bases). Germline CDR1 and CDR2: SGHVS and FQNEAQ. This CDR3 comprises 16 residues. The germline V and J ends were trimmed by 3 bases and 3 bases, with 17 bases remaining between them. This CDR3 reads CASSLGDSGVKETQYF. The CDR3, as DNA: TGTGCCAGCAGCTTGGGGGACTCCGGGGTCAAAGAGACCCAGTACTTC.

The chain employs TRBV7-3 and TRBJ2-7; a weak D match, TRBD2 (5 bases). CDR3 length: 13 residues. The germline V gene encodes CDR1 SGHTA and CDR2 FQGTGA. Trimming left V 0 bases short and J 3 bases short, with 6 bases between. This CDR3 is CASSLTRDYEQYF. Here the CDR3 DNA reads TGTGCCAGCAGCTTAACGAGGGACTACGAGCAGTACTTC. Combining the CDR3 with reference TRBV7-3 and TRBJ2-7 gives the whole variable domain GAGVSQTPSNKVTEKGKYVELRCDPISGHTALYWYRQSLGQGPEFLIYFQGTGAADDSGLPNDRFFAVRPEGSVSTLKIQRTERGDSAVYLCASSLTRDYEQYFGPGTRLTVT.